This T cell receptor beta chain stems from a study of human T cells and chemical hapten exposure listed by TCRdb under 2021. With respect to the entire study: For sensitization, 2% DPC in acetone was applied to a roughly 2 cm by roughly 2 cm area of upper inner arm skin. Throughout the approximately 23-week study period, patients were also given weekly therapeutic DPC doses on the scalp. Patch testing was done on the upper back using Finn chambers containing 0.01% DPC, and results were scored after 6 days according to International Contact Dermatitis Research Group standards. The mostly female patient cohort included alopecia areata with under or over 50% scalp involvement, alopecia totalis and alopecia universalis. Libraries were pooled for sequencing, and variation in per-sample TCR yields was attributed mainly to small differences in library volumes within the pool. In alopecia patients, the study followed how the peripheral blood TCR repertoire changed in vivo over primary and secondary sensitization to diphenylcyclopropenone (DPC), a hapten. Patient blood was sampled pre-sensitization (week 0) and at 2, 6 and about 24 weeks after DPC sensitization. Blood for TCR sequencing was provided by twenty-nine alopecia patients at one to four time points (pre-sensitization, 2, 6 and 24 weeks).

The library was generated by RACE. Sequencing used a NextSeq 500. During library preparation, unique molecular identifiers were attached to individual cDNA molecules so that TCRs could be counted in a quantitative, reproducible way. Both TCR alpha and TCR beta chains were sequenced from each blood RNA sample. From the authors' description of their analysis: A median of roughly 98,000 TCRs per sample was observed, with a range of 23,224 to 690,600. The Decombinator software suite was used to annotate V, J and CDR3 in the TCR reads. For PS versus PT1 abundance plots, all samples were subsampled to the same number of TCRs (28,000). TCRs were defined as expanded if absent before sensitization and observed at least eight times at the 2-week time point. TCRdb took the public reads, trimmed them with fastp at Q25, ran MiXCR for clone calling and kept in-frame beta chains. Records with the same CDR3 protein are collapsed into one entry carrying the most frequent genes and DNA. The V and J calls here are based on TCRdb, not the publication. Within this sample are about 80,000 distinct CDR3 sequences, with roughly a tenth of them counted one time only. 2.5% of the sample lies in the top ten.

Read against the paper, the sample's time point label means: patch test 2, 6 weeks after DPC sensitization. The treatment or condition label for this specimen denotes: therapeutic diphenylcyclopropenone sensitization with weekly scalp DPC. At every patch-test visit, the blood draw took place before the patch test was put on. Eligible patients were aged 18 to 70, diagnosed with alopecia, deemed suitable for DPC therapy, and excluded if pregnant. Total RNA was extracted from unfractionated whole blood collected in Tempus Blood RNA tubes. Findings and caveats that apply to the study as a whole: The number of TCRs above 1 in 1000 frequency did not change with DPC sensitization; there was no evidence of global repertoire structure alterations. A positive correlation was found between the number of PT1 expanded TCRs and patch test score, with significance reached at thresholds 8, 16 and 32 but not 4. All patients had alopecia, a presumed autoimmune disease, so their immune response might differ from that of healthy individuals. After repeated subsampling, the strength of the expansion versus patch-test correlation and the threshold at which it became significant changed. Compared with pre-sensitization or healthy control sets, expanded TCRs formed significantly more large CDR3 similarity clusters, which is consistent with antigen-driven responses.

This clonotype was detected many times. The clone's antigen remains unknown. Base quality data are lacking; no much larger clone is found one base away. This TCR was sampled from a woman aged 25-40 years with alopecia areata. Some clones in this sample may be carry-over from other donors' samples. Sequences were derived from whole blood, sampled in connection with sensitization to the hapten diphenylcyclopropenone (DPC).

The nucleotide sequence is TGCAGTGCGACCGGGACAGTCGATCAGCCCCAGCATTTT. Translated, this is CSATGTVDQPQHF. The sequence links TRBV20-1 to TRBJ1-5; TRBD1 fits 7 bases in the junction. Inclusive of the bounding cysteine and phenylalanine, the CDR3 is 13 residues long. Only the CDR3 DNA stays, 39 bases, in frame from base 1. The germline V gene (reference sequence) specifies DFQATT as CDR1 and SNEGSKA as CDR2. Here V drops 6 bases and J drops 5 bases, and the junction holds 7 bases not matched to any gene.